The entry that follows covers one T cell receptor beta chain sequence. This entry belongs to a study of blood T cell repertoires in COVID-19. Study in general: Specimens from acute and convalescent COVID-19 originated in the United States, Italy and Spain. PBMCs, B-cell-depleted T cells, or T cells were the source of the cDNA or gDNA that made up the material.

As processed by the authors: Quantification of nucleated cells was approximated via reference gene primer amplification. Some clones are missing from TCRdb's copy, which holds only in-frame ones; the method was immunoSEQ multiplex PCR. That table furnishes V, J and clone size, whereas the DNA furnished D and trimming. The table lists approximately 210,000 clones, 70% to 90% of them singletons. The TCR was taken from a woman between 40 and 50 years old with acute or convalescent COVID-19. The source material was peripheral blood.

For the CDR3, the DNA is TGCGCCAGCAGCGCCGGGACAGGGGATGAGACTGAAGCTTTCTTT. It encodes CASSAGTGDETEAFF. The rearrangement uses TRBV5-1 and TRBJ1-1, with 10 bases identical to TRBD1. This CDR3 has 15 amino acids. Trimming took 4 bases from V and 5 from J; bases not matched to a gene: 8. The germline V gene encodes CDR1 SGHRS and CDR2 YFSETQ. Full variable domain (remainder filled in from reference TRBV5-1 and TRBJ1-1): KAGVTQTPRYLIKTRGQQVTLSCSPISGHRSVSWYQQTPGQGLQFLFEYFSETQRNKGNFPGRFSGRQFSNSRSEMNVSTLELGDSALYLCASSAGTGDETEAFFGQGTRLTVV.